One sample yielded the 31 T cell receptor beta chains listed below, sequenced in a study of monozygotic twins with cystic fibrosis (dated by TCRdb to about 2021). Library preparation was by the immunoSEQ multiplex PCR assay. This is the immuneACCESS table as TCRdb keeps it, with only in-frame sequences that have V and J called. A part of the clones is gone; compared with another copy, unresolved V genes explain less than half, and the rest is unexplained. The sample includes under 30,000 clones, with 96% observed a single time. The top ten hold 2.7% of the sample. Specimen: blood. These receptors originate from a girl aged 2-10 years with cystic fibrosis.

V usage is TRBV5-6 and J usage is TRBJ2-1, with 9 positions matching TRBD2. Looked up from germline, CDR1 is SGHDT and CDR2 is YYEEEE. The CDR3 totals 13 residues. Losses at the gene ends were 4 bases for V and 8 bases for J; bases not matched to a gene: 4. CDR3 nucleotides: TGTGCCAGCAGCCTCGGGACTAGCTATGAGCAGTTCTTC. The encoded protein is CASSLGTSYEQFF. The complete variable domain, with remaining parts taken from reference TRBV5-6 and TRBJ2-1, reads DAGVTQSPTHLIKTRGQQVTLRCSPKSGHDTVSWYQQALGQGPQFIFQYYEEEERQRGNFPDRFSGHQFPNYSSELNVNALLLGDSALYLCASSLGTSYEQFFGPGTRLTVL.

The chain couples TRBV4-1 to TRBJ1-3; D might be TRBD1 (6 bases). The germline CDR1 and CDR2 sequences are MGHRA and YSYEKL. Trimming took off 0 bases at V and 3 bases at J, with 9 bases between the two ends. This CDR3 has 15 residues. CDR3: CASSQDHRVGNTIYF. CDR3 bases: TGCGCCAGCAGCCAAGATCACAGGGTTGGAAACACCATATATTTT.

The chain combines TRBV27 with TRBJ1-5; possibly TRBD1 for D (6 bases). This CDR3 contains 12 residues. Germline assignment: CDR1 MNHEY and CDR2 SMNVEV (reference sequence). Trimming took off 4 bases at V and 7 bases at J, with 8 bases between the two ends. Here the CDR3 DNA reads TGTGCCAGCAGTTCCGGGGGCCAGCCCCAGCATTTT. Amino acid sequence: CASSSGGQPQHF.

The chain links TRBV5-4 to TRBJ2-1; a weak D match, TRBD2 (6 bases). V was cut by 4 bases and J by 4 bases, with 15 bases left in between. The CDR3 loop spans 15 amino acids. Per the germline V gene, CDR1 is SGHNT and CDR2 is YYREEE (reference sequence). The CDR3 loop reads CASSPGERRYNEQFF. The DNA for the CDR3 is TGTGCCAGCAGCCCGGGGGAGCGGAGGTACAATGAGCAGTTCTTC.

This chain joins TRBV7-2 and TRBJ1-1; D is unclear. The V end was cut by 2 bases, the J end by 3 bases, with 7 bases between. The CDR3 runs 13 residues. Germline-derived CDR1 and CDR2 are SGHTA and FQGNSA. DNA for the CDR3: TGTGCCAGCAGCTTAACCTTGGACACTGAAGCTTTCTTT. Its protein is CASSLTLDTEAFF. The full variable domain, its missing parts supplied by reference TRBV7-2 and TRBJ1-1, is GAGVSQSPSNKVTEKGKDVELRCDPISGHTALYWYRQSLGQGLEFLIYFQGNSAPDKSGLPSDRFSAERTGGSVSTLTIQRTQQEDSAVYLCASSLTLDTEAFFGQGTRLTVV.

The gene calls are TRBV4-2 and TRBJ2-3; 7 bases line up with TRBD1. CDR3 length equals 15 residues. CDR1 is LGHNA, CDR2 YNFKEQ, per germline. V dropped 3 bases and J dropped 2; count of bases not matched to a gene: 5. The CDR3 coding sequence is TGTGCCAGCAGCCATAGACAGGGTTCCACAGATACGCAGTATTTT. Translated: CASSHRQGSTDTQYF.

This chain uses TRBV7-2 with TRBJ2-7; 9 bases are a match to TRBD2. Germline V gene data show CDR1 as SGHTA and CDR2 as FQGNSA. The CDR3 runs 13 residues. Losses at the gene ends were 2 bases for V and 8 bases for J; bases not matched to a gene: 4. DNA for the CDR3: TGTGCCAGCAGCTTACCCCTAGCGGGACAGCAGTACTTC. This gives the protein CASSLPLAGQQYF.

The CDR3 nucleotides are TGTGCCAGCAGCTCCGAGCGGGGTCGGGCTGGGGCCAACGTCCTGACTTTC. It specifies CASSSERGRAGANVLTF. The chain joins TRBV5-4 to TRBJ2-6; 7 bases align to TRBD2. The ends lost 3 bases at V and 2 bases at J; junction bases unmatched: 8. Germline CDR1 and CDR2: SGHNT and YYREEE (reference sequence). CDR3 length equals 17 residues.

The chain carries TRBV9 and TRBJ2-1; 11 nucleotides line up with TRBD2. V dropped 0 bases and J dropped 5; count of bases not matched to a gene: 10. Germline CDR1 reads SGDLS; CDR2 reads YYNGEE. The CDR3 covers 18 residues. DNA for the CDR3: TGTGCCAGCAGCGTAGGGGGCGCCCGACTAGCGGGGAACAATGAGCAGTTCTTC. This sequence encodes CASSVGGARLAGNNEQFF.

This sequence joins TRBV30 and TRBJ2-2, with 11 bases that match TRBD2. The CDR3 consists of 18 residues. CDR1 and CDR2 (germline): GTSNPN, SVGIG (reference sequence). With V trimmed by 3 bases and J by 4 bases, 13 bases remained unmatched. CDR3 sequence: CAWRPGVAGGLVTGELFF. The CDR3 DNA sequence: TGTGCCTGGAGGCCTGGGGTAGCGGGAGGGCTTGTCACCGGGGAGCTGTTTTTT.

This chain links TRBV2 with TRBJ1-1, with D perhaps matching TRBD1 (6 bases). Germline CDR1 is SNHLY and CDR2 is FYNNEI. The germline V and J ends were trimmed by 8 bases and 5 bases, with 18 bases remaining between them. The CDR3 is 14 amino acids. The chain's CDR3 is CASRDPVGGTEAFF. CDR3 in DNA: TGTGCCAGCCGAGATCCGGTAGGGGGGACTGAAGCTTTCTTT.

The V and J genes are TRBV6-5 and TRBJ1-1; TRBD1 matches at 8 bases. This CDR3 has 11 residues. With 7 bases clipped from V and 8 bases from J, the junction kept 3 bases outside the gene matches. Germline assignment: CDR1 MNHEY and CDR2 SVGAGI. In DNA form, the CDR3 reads TGTGCCAGCACCCAGGGGGCAGAAGCTTTCTTT. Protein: CASTQGAEAFF.

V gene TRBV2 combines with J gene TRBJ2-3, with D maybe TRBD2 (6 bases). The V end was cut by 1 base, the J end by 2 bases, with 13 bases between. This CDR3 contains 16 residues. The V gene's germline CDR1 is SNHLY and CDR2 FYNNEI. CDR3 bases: TGTGCCAGCAGTGAAGGGGTAGCGGAGCCCACAGATACGCAGTATTTT. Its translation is CASSEGVAEPTDTQYF.

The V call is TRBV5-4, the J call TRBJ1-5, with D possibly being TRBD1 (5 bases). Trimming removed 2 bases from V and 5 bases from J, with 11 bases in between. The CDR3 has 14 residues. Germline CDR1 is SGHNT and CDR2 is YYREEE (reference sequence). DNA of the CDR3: TGTGCCAGCAGCTTTCGACCAGGGCATCAGCCCCAGCATTTT. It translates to CASSFRPGHQPQHF. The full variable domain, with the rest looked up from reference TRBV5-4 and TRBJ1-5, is ETGVTQSPTHLIKTRGQQVTLRCSSQSGHNTVSWYQQALGQGPQFIFQYYREEENGRGNFPPRFSGLQFPNYSSELNVNALELDDSALYLCASSFRPGHQPQHFGDGTRLSIL.

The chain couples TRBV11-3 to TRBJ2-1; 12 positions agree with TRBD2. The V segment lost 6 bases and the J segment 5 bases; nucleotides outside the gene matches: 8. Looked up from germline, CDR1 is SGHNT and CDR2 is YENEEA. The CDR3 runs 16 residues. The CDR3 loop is CASSRVGTSGHNEQFF. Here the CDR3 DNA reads TGTGCCAGCAGTCGTGTAGGGACTAGCGGGCACAATGAGCAGTTCTTC.

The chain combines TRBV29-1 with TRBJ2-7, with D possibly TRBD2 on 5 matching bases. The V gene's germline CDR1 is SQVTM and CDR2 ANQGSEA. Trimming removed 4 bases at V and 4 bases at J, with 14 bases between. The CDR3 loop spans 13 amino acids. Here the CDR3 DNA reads TGCAGCGTTGGGTCTGGGAGAAGTTACGAGCAGTACTTC. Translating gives CSVGSGRSYEQYF.

CDR3 region: CASSFVGHRDGGYTF. CDR3 bases: TGTGCCAGCAGCTTCGTCGGCCACAGGGACGGGGGCTACACCTTC. The chain uses TRBV11-3 and TRBJ1-2; D might be TRBD1 (6 bases). CDR1 is SGHNT, CDR2 YENEEA, per germline. This CDR3 has 15 residues. Trimming cost V 3 bases and J 8 bases, with 19 bases left between them.

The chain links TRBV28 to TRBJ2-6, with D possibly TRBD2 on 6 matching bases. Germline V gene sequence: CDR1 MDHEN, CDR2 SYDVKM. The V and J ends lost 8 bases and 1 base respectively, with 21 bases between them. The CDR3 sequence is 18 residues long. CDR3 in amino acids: CASAGGGILLSGANVLTF. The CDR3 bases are TGTGCCAGCGCGGGTGGGGGGATCCTCCTTTCTGGGGCCAACGTCCTGACTTTC.

The CDR3 protein is CAWEGLAGPMEQYF. CDR3 nucleotide sequence: TGTGCCTGGGAGGGACTAGCGGGACCTATGGAGCAGTACTTC. This sequence joins TRBV30 and TRBJ2-7; 13 bases align to TRBD2. Germline V gives CDR1 GTSNPN, CDR2 SVGIG (reference sequence). Germline trimming cut 5 bases from V and 7 bases from J; bases unmatched to any gene: 8. The CDR3 runs to 14 residues. Full variable domain (outside the CDR3, taken from reference TRBV30 and TRBJ2-7): SQTIHQWPATLVQPVGSPLSLECTVEGTSNPNLYWYRQAAGRGLQLLFYSVGIGQISSEVPQNLSASRPQDRQFILSSKKLLLSDSGFYLCAWEGLAGPMEQYFGPGTRLTVT.

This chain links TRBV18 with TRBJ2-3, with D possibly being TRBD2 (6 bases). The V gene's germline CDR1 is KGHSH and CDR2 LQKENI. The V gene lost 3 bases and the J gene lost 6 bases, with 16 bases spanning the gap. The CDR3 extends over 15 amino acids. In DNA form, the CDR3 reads TGTGCCAGCTCACCCCTCGGGAGTTCAAGGGATACGCAGTATTTT. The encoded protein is CASSPLGSSRDTQYF.

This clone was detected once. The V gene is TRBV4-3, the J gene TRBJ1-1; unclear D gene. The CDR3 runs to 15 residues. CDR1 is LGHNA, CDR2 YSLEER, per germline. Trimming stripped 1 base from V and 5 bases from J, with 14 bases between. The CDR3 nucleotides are TGCGCCAGCAGCCAAGGGGCCAGGACGGGAACTGAAGCTTTCTTT. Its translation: CASSQGARTGTEAFF.

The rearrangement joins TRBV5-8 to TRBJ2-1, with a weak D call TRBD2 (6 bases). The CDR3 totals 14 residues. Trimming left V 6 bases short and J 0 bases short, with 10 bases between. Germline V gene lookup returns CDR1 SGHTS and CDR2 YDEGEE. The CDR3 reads CASILGGSYNEQFF. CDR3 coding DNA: TGTGCCAGCATCCTCGGGGGCTCCTACAATGAGCAGTTCTTC.

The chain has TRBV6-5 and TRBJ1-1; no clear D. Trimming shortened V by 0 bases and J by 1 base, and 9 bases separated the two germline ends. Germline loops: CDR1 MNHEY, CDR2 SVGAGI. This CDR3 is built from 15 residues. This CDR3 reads CASSYSREGNTEAFF. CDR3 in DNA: TGTGCCAGCAGTTACTCGAGGGAAGGGAACACTGAAGCTTTCTTT.

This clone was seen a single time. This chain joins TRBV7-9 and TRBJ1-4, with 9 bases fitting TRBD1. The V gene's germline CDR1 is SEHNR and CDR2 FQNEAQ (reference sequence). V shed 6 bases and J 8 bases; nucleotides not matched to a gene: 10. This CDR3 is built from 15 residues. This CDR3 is CASRPPGQGREKLFF. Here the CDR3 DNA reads TGTGCCAGCAGGCCACCGGGACAGGGAAGGGAAAAACTGTTTTTT.

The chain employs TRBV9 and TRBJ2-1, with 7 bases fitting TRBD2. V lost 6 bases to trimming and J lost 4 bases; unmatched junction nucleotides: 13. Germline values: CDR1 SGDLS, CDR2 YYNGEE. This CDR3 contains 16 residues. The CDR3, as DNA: TGTGCCAGCACCTACGGGGAGGGGCCCCCTTACAATGAGCAGTTCTTC. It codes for CASTYGEGPPYNEQFF.

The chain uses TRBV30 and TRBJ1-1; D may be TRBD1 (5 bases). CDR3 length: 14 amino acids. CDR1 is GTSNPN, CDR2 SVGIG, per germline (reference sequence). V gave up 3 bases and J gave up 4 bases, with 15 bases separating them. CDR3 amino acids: CAWRVRGRGTEAFF. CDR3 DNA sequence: TGTGCCTGGAGGGTGAGGGGTCGGGGCACTGAAGCTTTCTTT.

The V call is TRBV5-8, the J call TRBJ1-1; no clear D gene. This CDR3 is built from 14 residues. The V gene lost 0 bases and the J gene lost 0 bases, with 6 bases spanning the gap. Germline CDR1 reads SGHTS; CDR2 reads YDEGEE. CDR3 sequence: CASSLDRLNTEAFF. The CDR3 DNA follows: TGTGCCAGCAGCTTGGACAGATTGAACACTGAAGCTTTCTTT.

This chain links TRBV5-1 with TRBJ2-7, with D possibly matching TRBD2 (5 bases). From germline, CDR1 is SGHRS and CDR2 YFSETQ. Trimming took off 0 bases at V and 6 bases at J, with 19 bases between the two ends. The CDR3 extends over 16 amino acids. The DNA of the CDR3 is TGCGCCAGCAGCTTGGAATTAGGAGGCTCGGCGCCCGAGCAGTACTTC. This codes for CASSLELGGSAPEQYF.

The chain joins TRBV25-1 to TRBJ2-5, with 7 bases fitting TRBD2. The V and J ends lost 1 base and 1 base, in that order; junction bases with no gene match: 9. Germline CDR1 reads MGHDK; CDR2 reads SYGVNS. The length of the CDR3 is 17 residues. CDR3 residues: CASSELVSGVSQETQYF. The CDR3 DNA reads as TGTGCCAGCAGTGAATTAGTAAGCGGGGTGAGCCAAGAGACCCAGTACTTC.

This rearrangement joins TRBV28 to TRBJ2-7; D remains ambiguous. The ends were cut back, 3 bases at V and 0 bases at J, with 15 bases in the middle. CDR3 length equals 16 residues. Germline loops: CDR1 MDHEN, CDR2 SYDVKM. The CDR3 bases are TGTGCCAGCAGTTTTAGGTACAGAACCAGCTCCTACGAGCAGTACTTC. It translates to CASSFRYRTSSYEQYF.

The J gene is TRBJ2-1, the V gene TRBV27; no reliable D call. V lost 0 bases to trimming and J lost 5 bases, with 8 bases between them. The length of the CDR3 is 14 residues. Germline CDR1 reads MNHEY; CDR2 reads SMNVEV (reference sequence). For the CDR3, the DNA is TGTGCCAGCAGTTTATCCCACGGCGACAATGAGCAGTTCTTC. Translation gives CASSLSHGDNEQFF.